This T cell receptor beta chain was sequenced in a study of identical twins. Findings and limits, study-wide: Those out-of-frame alpha sequences shared by twins showed an excess of low generation probability.

The CDR3 has 18 residues. CDR1 and CDR2 (germline): SGHAT, FQNNGV. Trimming at V came to 2 bases and at J to 2 bases, leaving 4 bases not matched to a gene. Template switching, a step in the protocol, added a universal primer site, and cDNA carried unique molecular identifiers. TCRdb passed the 5' RACE reads through MiXCR, listing each CDR3 protein once. In the table there are over 550,000 distinct CDR3 sequences, roughly 7.1% of which are singletons. Comments on this clonotype: Its antigen is unidentified.

This sample also appeared in a second study, on yellow fever vaccine responses in identical twins. This second study notes: Twins' vaccine T cell responses reportedly seemed partly convergent and partly personalized.

The TCR comes from a woman aged 18-29 years in good health. V usage is TRBV11-2 and J usage is TRBJ2-2; 14 bases fit TRBD2. Material for sequencing was PBMCs. CDR3 coding DNA: TGTGCCAGCAGCTTAAGACTAGCGGGGGGGCTTAACACCGGGGAGCTGTTTTTT. Amino acids: CASSLRLAGGLNTGELFF.